These 27 T cell receptor beta chains share one sample of origin, sequenced in a study of blood T cell repertoires in COVID-19. Some clones are missing from TCRdb's copy, which holds only in-frame ones; the method was immunoSEQ multiplex PCR. This sample has about 200,000 clones, with 85% to 90% found just once. Source material: peripheral blood. The receptors come from a man aged 45 to 65 with acute or convalescent COVID-19.

This clone was counted a single time. This chain connects TRBV18 to TRBJ1-4, with 7 bases matching TRBD1. Germline loops: CDR1 KGHSH, CDR2 LQKENI. The CDR3 has 15 residues. V trimming: 2 bases; J trimming: 7 bases; junction bases outside the gene matches: 7. CDR3 sequence: CASSPDRVFGEKLFF. In nucleotides, the CDR3 is TGTGCCAGCTCACCAGACAGGGTGTTCGGTGAAAAACTGTTTTTT.

This rearrangement joins TRBV10-3 to TRBJ2-5, with a tentative D call TRBD1 (6 bases). The CDR3 is made up of 14 amino acids. The V gene lost 4 bases and the J gene lost 5 bases, with 14 bases spanning the gap. Germline values: CDR1 ENHRY, CDR2 SYGVKD. CDR3 sequence: CAISGTGLRETQYF. CDR3 bases: TGTGCCATCAGTGGAACAGGGCTGCGGGAGACCCAGTACTTC.

This clone was seen more than once but under ten times. The chain carries TRBV12-3 or TRBV12-4 and TRBJ1-2; unclear D gene. V was shortened by 6 bases and J by 9 bases, with 17 bases between the two germline ends. The CDR3 runs to 13 residues. CDR3 loop: CASRSRENSRYTF. The CDR3 region has the DNA TGTGCCAGCAGAAGCCGGGAGAATTCGCGCTACACCTTC.

J is TRBJ2-2 and V is TRBV3-1 (or the pseudogene TRBV3-2); no clear D. Trimming pared 2 bases from V and 5 bases from J, leaving 15 bases between. The CDR3 is 16 residues long. Per germline, CDR1 LGHDT and CDR2 YNNKEL (reference sequence). In DNA form, the CDR3 reads TGTGCCAGCAGCCAACGGTGGAGTTACTCAACCGGGGAGCTGTTTTTT. This gives the protein CASSQRWSYSTGELFF.

The J gene is TRBJ1-1, the V gene TRBV19; TRBD1 aligns across 7 bases. CDR3 length: 15 amino acids. Unmatched junction bases numbered 16, after V lost 10 bases and J lost 5 bases. Looked up from germline, CDR1 is LNHDA and CDR2 is SQIVND (reference sequence). CDR3 loop: CATQGQPGRGTEAFF. As DNA, the CDR3 is TGTGCCACCCAGGGACAGCCCGGACGAGGGACTGAAGCTTTCTTT.

The chain combines TRBV18 with TRBJ1-6; TRBD1 agrees at 9 bases. Germline V gene sequence: CDR1 KGHSH, CDR2 LQKENI. The CDR3 spans 16 residues. With 3 bases clipped from V and 5 bases from J, the junction kept 5 bases outside the gene matches. The CDR3 DNA is TGTGCCAGCTCACCTGGGGGACAGGGCAATAATTCACCCCTCCACTTT. Amino acids: CASSPGGQGNNSPLHF.

This rearrangement joins TRBV18 to TRBJ2-1, with D possibly TRBD2 on 5 matching bases. CDR3 length: 13 residues. CDR1 and CDR2 from the germline V gene are KGHSH and LQKENI. Deletions cut 8 bases from V and 7 bases from J, with 15 bases between. The CDR3 region is CASIKSSGNEQFF. The CDR3 DNA sequence: TGTGCCAGCATTAAATCCTCGGGGAATGAGCAGTTCTTC.

The chain couples TRBV7-6 to TRBJ2-5; TRBD2 agrees at 7 bases. The germline gives CDR1 SGHVS, CDR2 FNYEAQ. The CDR3 is 16 amino acids. V lost 5 bases, J lost 3 bases, and 12 bases stayed unmatched. The CDR3 loop reads CASSLAGLVFKETQYF. The DNA of the CDR3 is TGTGCCAGCAGCCTCGCAGGACTAGTTTTTAAAGAGACCCAGTACTTC. Looking up the rest from reference TRBV7-6 and TRBJ2-5 gives the full variable domain: GAGVSQSPRYKVTKRGQDVALRCDPISGHVSLYWYRQALGQGPEFLTYFNYEAQQDKSGLPNDRFSAERPEGSISTLTIQRTEQRDSAMYRCASSLAGLVFKETQYFGPGTRLLVL.

Only one count was recorded for this clone. The CDR3 region has the DNA TGTGCCACCAGCAAATTGAACAGGGAAGGCTACACCTTC. Its protein product is CATSKLNREGYTF. The J gene is TRBJ1-2, the V gene TRBV15; tentative D call: TRBD1 (6 bases). CDR3 length equals 13 residues. V lost 4 bases and J lost 8, with 14 bases in between. Per the germline V gene, CDR1 is LNHNV and CDR2 is YYDKDF (reference sequence).

CDR3 sequence reads: CASSPPAGTNQPQHF. The CDR3 DNA reads TGTGCCAGCTCACCACCGGCCGGGACAAATCAGCCCCAGCATTTT. The chain has TRBV18 and TRBJ1-5, with D possibly matching TRBD1 (6 bases). The CDR3 length is 15 residues. The germline gives CDR1 KGHSH, CDR2 LQKENI. V gave up 0 bases and J gave up 4 bases, with 10 bases separating them.

The chain is built from TRBV2 and TRBJ1-2, with TRBD1 identical over 9 bases. The CDR3 contains 16 residues. CDR1 is SNHLY and CDR2 is FYNNEI in the germline V gene. Trimming removed 5 bases from V and 4 bases from J; junction bases left unmatched: 11. CDR3 amino acids: CASSTRDRARSYGYTF. CDR3 bases: TGTGCCAGCAGTACCCGGGACAGGGCGAGATCCTATGGCTACACCTTC.

Comment on this clone: Other nucleotide sequences in the sample specify the same CDR3. The V gene is TRBV18, the J gene TRBJ1-3; 9 bases are shared with TRBD1. Trimming cost V 3 bases and J 1 base; bases outside gene matches: 1. Germline lookup yields CDR1 KGHSH and CDR2 LQKENI. This CDR3 has 15 residues. The CDR3 DNA follows: TGTGCCAGCTCACCCGGGACAGGGTCTGGAAACACCATATATTTT. Translated, it gives CASSPGTGSGNTIYF.

CDR3 residues: CASSLTQAGGAFF. CDR3 sequence (DNA): TGTGCCAGCAGCTTAACCCAGGCCGGGGGAGCTTTCTTT. J is TRBJ1-1 and V is TRBV7-9, with D perhaps TRBD1 (5 bases). Germline assignment: CDR1 SEHNR and CDR2 FQNEAQ (reference sequence). V was trimmed by 2 bases and J by 10 bases, leaving 14 bases between them. The CDR3 covers 13 residues.

This clone was seen a few times. The rearrangement joins TRBV19 to TRBJ1-2; D is uncertain. Trimming stripped 3 bases from V and 6 bases from J, with 17 bases between. The germline CDR1 and CDR2 sequences are LNHDA and SQIVND (reference sequence). The CDR3 contains 15 residues. In nucleotides, the CDR3 is TGTGCCAGTAGTATTTTGGACGCGGGAGGTAATGGCTACACCTTC. This sequence encodes CASSILDAGGNGYTF.

The chain employs TRBV27 and TRBJ1-3; tentatively, D is TRBD1 (5 bases). The CDR3 is made up of 17 amino acids. CDR1 is MNHEY, CDR2 SMNVEV, per germline (reference sequence). V was cut by 3 bases and J by 0 bases, with 15 bases left in between. The CDR3 coding sequence is TGTGCCAGCAGTTTGTCCTGGCAGGGAAGCTCTGGAAACACCATATATTTT. Amino acid sequence: CASSLSWQGSSGNTIYF.

V usage is TRBV10-3 and J usage is TRBJ1-1; TRBD1 matches at 8 bases. The CDR3 runs to 14 residues. Germline values: CDR1 ENHRY, CDR2 SYGVKD. The V segment lost 3 bases and the J segment 4 bases; nucleotides outside the gene matches: 4. CDR3 nucleotide sequence: TGTGCCATCAGTGACTGGACAGGGACCACTGAAGCTTTCTTT. It codes for CAISDWTGTTEAFF.

The chain combines TRBV19 with TRBJ1-5, with D unclear. Trimming stripped 2 bases from V and 0 bases from J, with 11 bases between. The CDR3 contains 16 residues. The germline V gene encodes CDR1 LNHDA and CDR2 SQIVND (reference sequence). The CDR3 loop is CASSIFPQSSNQPQHF. CDR3 DNA sequence: TGTGCCAGTAGTATATTTCCCCAGTCTAGCAATCAGCCCCAGCATTTT.

This sequence joins TRBV6-5 and TRBJ1-6; 9 nucleotides match TRBD1. With 2 bases clipped from V and 9 bases from J, the junction kept 5 bases outside the gene matches. Germline CDR1 reads MNHEY; CDR2 reads SVGAGI. This CDR3 is 15 amino acids long. The CDR3 DNA reads as TGTGCCAGCAGTTACCAGGGACAGGGTGTTTCACCCCTCCACTTT. Translation: CASSYQGQGVSPLHF.

V usage is TRBV6-1 and J usage is TRBJ2-1; D call uncertain. Trimming left V 0 bases short and J 0 bases short, with 9 bases between. Germline CDR1 is MNHNS and CDR2 is SASEGT. This CDR3 spans 16 amino acids. Here the CDR3 DNA reads TGTGCCAGCAGTGAAGCTTTAGTGATCTCCTACAATGAGCAGTTCTTC. Protein product: CASSEALVISYNEQFF.

The chain employs TRBV6-6 and TRBJ2-5, with TRBD1 matching 7 bases. The J segment lost 2 bases and the V segment lost 10 bases, leaving 4 bases of the junction unmatched. This CDR3 is built from 12 residues. Germline loops: CDR1 MNHNY, CDR2 SVGAGI (reference sequence). CDR3 sequence (DNA): TGTGCCACGGGACAGAATCAAGAGACCCAGTACTTC. This encodes CATGQNQETQYF.

This chain links TRBV7-2 with TRBJ2-3; TRBD2 might be the D (5 bases). Trimming left V 5 bases short and J 1 base short, with 10 bases between. The CDR3 is 14 amino acids. Germline V gene sequence: CDR1 SGHTA, CDR2 FQGNSA. CDR3 sequence reads: CASSLRTRTDTQYF. DNA for the CDR3: TGTGCCAGCAGCCTACGGACTCGCACAGATACGCAGTATTTT.

This chain connects TRBV25-1 to TRBJ2-3, with D possibly matching TRBD2 (5 bases). The CDR3 extends over 16 amino acids. V lost 3 bases and J 2 bases, leaving 15 bases between the germline ends. Germline values: CDR1 MGHDK, CDR2 SYGVNS. The CDR3 protein is CASSDSSGSPTDTQYF. The CDR3, as DNA: TGTGCCAGCAGTGACTCCTCGGGGAGTCCCACAGATACGCAGTATTTT.

The chain has TRBV7-8 and TRBJ2-5; weak D call: TRBD2 (6 bases). This CDR3 is built from 14 residues. Trimming shortened V by 5 bases and J by 5 bases, and 15 bases separated the two germline ends. The germline gives CDR1 SGHVS, CDR2 FQNEAQ. CDR3 residues: CASSPRLGGETQYF. CDR3 coding DNA: TGTGCCAGCAGCCCCAGACTAGGAGGCGAGACCCAGTACTTC.

The genes are TRBV30 and TRBJ1-1; D gene uncertain. V was shortened by 0 bases and J by 1 base, with 6 bases between the two germline ends. Germline loops: CDR1 GTSNPN, CDR2 SVGIG (reference sequence). CDR3 length: 13 residues. This CDR3 is CAWSVYRNTEAFF. The CDR3 coding sequence is TGTGCCTGGAGTGTATACAGGAACACTGAAGCTTTCTTT.

The genes are TRBV2 and TRBJ1-1; TRBD1 matches 9 bases. This CDR3 spans 14 amino acids. Germline assignment: CDR1 SNHLY and CDR2 FYNNEI. V was clipped by 6 bases and J by 5 bases; unmatched bases: 7. The CDR3 sequence is CASSRTGENTEAFF. CDR3 nucleotide sequence: TGTGCCAGCAGCCGGACAGGGGAAAATACTGAAGCTTTCTTT.

The rearrangement uses TRBV10-2 and TRBJ2-7; 9 nucleotides match TRBD1. Per the germline V gene, CDR1 is WSHSY and CDR2 is SAAADI. The CDR3 runs 15 residues. With V trimmed by 3 bases and J by 3 bases, 6 bases remained unmatched. CDR3 amino acids: CASSDTGTGNYEQYF. In nucleotides, the CDR3 is TGCGCCAGCAGTGACACCGGGACAGGGAACTACGAGCAGTACTTC.

The J gene is TRBJ1-1, the V gene TRBV6-5, with a weak D call TRBD1 (6 bases). Per the germline V gene, CDR1 is MNHEY and CDR2 is SVGAGI. This CDR3 region has 11 residues. Trimming left V 5 bases short and J 10 bases short, with 11 bases between. CDR3 in amino acids: CASSRRGGAFF. The CDR3 DNA is TGTGCCAGCAGTAGAAGGGGGGGAGCTTTCTTT.